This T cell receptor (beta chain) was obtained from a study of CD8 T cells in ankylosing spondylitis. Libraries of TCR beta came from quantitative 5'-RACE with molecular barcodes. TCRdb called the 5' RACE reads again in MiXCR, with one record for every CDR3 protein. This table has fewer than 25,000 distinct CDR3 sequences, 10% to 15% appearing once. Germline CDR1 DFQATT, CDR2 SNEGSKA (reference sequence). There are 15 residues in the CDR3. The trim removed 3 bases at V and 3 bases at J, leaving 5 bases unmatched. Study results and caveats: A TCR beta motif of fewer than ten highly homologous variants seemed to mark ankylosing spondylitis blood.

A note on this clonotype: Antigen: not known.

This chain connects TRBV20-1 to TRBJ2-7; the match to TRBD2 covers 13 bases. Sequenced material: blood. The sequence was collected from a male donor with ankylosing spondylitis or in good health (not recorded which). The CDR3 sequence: CSASRTSGSFYEQYF. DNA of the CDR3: TGCAGTGCTAGCAGGACTAGCGGGAGTTTCTACGAGCAGTACTTC.